The 20 T cell receptor beta chains in this list originate from one sample, sequenced in a study of control samples from healthy donors and cancer patients. This table comes from immunoSEQ multiplex PCR, and its TCRdb copy is limited to in-frame clones, with some not included. Here the sample spans some 190,000 clones, approximately 90% being singletons. Sequenced: blood. These receptors were taken from a man aged 25 to 40 in good health.

The chain carries TRBV6-6 and TRBJ2-4; tentative D call: TRBD1 (5 bases). Germline lookup yields CDR1 MNHNY and CDR2 SVGAGI (reference sequence). The CDR3 totals 14 residues. V was cut by 1 base and J by 2 bases, with 6 bases left in between. The CDR3, as DNA: TGTGCCAGCAGTTACTTGGGGCCCAAAAACATTCAGTACTTC. It translates to CASSYLGPKNIQYF.

This clone was recorded once. The rearrangement uses TRBV4-1 and TRBJ1-2; 10 bases fit TRBD1. The CDR3 loop spans 17 amino acids. The junction had 5 bases not matched to a gene; V was cut back by 0 bases and J by 1 base. The V gene's germline CDR1 is MGHRA and CDR2 YSYEKL. CDR3 DNA: TGCGCCAGCAGCCAAGATCGCGGGACAGGGGTTAACTATGGCTACACCTTC. This translates into CASSQDRGTGVNYGYTF.

This chain connects TRBV3-1 (or the pseudogene TRBV3-2) to TRBJ2-7; D is perhaps TRBD1 or TRBD2 (5 bases each). Trimming took 8 bases from V and 5 from J, leaving 13 bases between them. The germline gives CDR1 LGHDT, CDR2 YNNKEL (reference sequence). The CDR3 is 12 amino acids. The CDR3 region has the DNA TGTGCCAGCGGGACGCTCTGGAACGAGCAGTACTTC. It specifies CASGTLWNEQYF.

This clone was counted a few times. The CDR3 loop is CATREGGNNQPQHF. CDR3 nucleotide sequence: TGTGCCACCCGAGAAGGGGGCAATAATCAGCCCCAGCATTTT. The J gene is TRBJ1-5, the V gene TRBV7-9; 7 positions match TRBD1. This CDR3 is built from 14 residues. Looked up from germline, CDR1 is SEHNR and CDR2 is FQNEAQ (reference sequence). Trimming took 10 bases from V and 4 from J; bases not matched to a gene: 10. Based on the CDR3 plus reference TRBV7-9 and TRBJ1-5, the full variable domain is DTGVSQNPRHKITKRGQNVTFRCDPISEHNRLYWYRQTLGQGPEFLTYFQNEAQLEKSRLLSDRFSAERPKGSFSTLEIQRTEQGDSAMYLCATREGGNNQPQHFGDGTRLSIL.

This clone has only a few counts. V and J are TRBV6-4 and TRBJ1-6; D not resolved. This CDR3 comprises 14 residues. Germline assignment: CDR1 MRHNA and CDR2 SNTAGT. V shed 2 bases and J shed 0 bases, with 2 bases lying between them. The CDR3 nucleotides read TGTGCCAGCAGTGACAACTCCTATAATTCACCCCTCCACTTT. It codes for CASSDNSYNSPLHF.

This chain links TRBV18 with TRBJ1-1; no reliable D call. There are 14 residues in the CDR3. Trimming shortened V by 6 bases and J by 5 bases, and 16 bases separated the two germline ends. From germline, CDR1 is KGHSH and CDR2 LQKENI. CDR3 residues: CASSPRTGGTEAFF. The CDR3 DNA is TGTGCCAGCTCGCCTAGGACGGGCGGAACTGAAGCTTTCTTT.

CDR3 coding DNA: TGTGCCAGAAGCTCGGAGACTAACGAGCAGTACTTC. Translated: CARSSETNEQYF. The chain combines TRBV5-3 with TRBJ2-7; a weak D match, TRBD2 (5 bases). TRBV5-3 is assigned to the ORF class and has an uncertain function. The CDR3 has 12 amino acids. V was trimmed by 3 bases and J by 5 bases, leaving 9 bases between them.

V is TRBV21-1 and J is TRBJ1-1. TRBV21-1 is described as a pseudogene. The CDR3 is 23 residues long. CDR3 sequence: CASSKSEQLRHRARRGLNTEAFF. The CDR3 bases are TGTGCCAGCAGCAAATCAGAACAATTAAGGCACAGGGCCCGTCGGGGGCTGAACACTGAAGCTTTCTTT.

The chain is built from TRBV6-5 and TRBJ2-1; D unclear. The ends were cut back, 7 bases at V and 5 bases at J, with 6 bases in the middle. CDR1 and CDR2 from the germline V gene are MNHEY and SVGAGI. This CDR3 has 11 residues. The CDR3 DNA is TGTGCCAGCACTTTAAACAATGAGCAGTTCTTC. Its protein is CASTLNNEQFF.

The chain recombines TRBV14 with TRBJ1-2; 9 bases match TRBD1. The J segment lost 4 bases and the V segment lost 4 bases, leaving 13 bases of the junction unmatched. This CDR3 region has 17 residues. Germline V gives CDR1 SGHDN, CDR2 FVKESK. CDR3: CASSRGTGRGASYGYTF. As DNA, the CDR3 is TGTGCCAGCAGCCGCGGGACAGGGAGAGGGGCTAGCTATGGCTACACCTTC.

The sample holds a few counts of this clone. CDR3 in amino acids: CASSLPLLAGEDNEQFF. DNA for the CDR3: TGTGCCAGCAGCTTACCCCTCTTAGCGGGGGAGGACAATGAGCAGTTCTTC. The V gene is TRBV11-2, the J gene TRBJ2-1; 9 nucleotides line up with TRBD2. The CDR3 runs 17 residues. The J segment lost 5 bases and the V segment lost 2 bases, leaving 10 bases of the junction unmatched. Germline CDR1 and CDR2: SGHAT and FQNNGV.

The chain couples TRBV29-1 to TRBJ1-5, with D unresolved. V was trimmed by 6 bases and J by 8 bases, leaving 20 bases between them. From germline, CDR1 is SQVTM and CDR2 ANQGSEA. The CDR3 covers 14 residues. CDR3 coding DNA: TGCAGCGTCGCCTGGACCGGCGCTAATGAGCCCCAGCATTTT. It codes for CSVAWTGANEPQHF.

The CDR3 region is CASSPPTGDSSPLHF. CDR3 nucleotides: TGTGCCAGCTCACCACCTACAGGGGATAGTTCACCCCTCCACTTT. The chain links TRBV18 to TRBJ1-6; 7 positions match TRBD1. From germline, CDR1 is KGHSH and CDR2 LQKENI. The CDR3 spans 15 residues. Trimming at V came to 0 bases and at J to 9 bases, leaving 5 bases not matched to a gene.

The CDR3 DNA sequence: TGCGCCAGCAGCTCCCGGGAGTTCAACAATGAGCAGTTCTTC. It is translated as CASSSREFNNEQFF. The chain employs TRBV4-1 and TRBJ2-1, with D maybe TRBD2 (6 bases). Germline V gene lookup returns CDR1 MGHRA and CDR2 YSYEKL. V lost 5 bases and J lost 5, with 13 bases in between. The CDR3 runs 14 residues.

The V and J genes are TRBV5-1 and TRBJ2-3; 13 nucleotides agree with TRBD2. Germline V gene sequence: CDR1 SGHRS, CDR2 YFSETQ. J gave up 5 bases and V 3 bases, and 9 bases lay outside the gene matches. This CDR3 has 17 residues. CDR3 region: CASSSGLAGTRGDTQYF. CDR3 coding DNA: TGCGCCAGCAGCTCGGGACTAGCGGGGACACGGGGAGATACGCAGTATTTT.

J is TRBJ2-4 and V is TRBV11-2; D remains ambiguous. With 5 bases removed from V and 0 bases from J, the gap between germline ends came to 8 bases. CDR1 is SGHAT, CDR2 FQNNGV, per germline. The CDR3 totals 14 residues. The CDR3 DNA reads as TGTGCCAGCAGCCCGGGTCTAGCCAAAAACATTCAGTACTTC. Translation gives CASSPGLAKNIQYF.

The chain employs TRBV10-1 and TRBJ2-7; perhaps TRBD1 as D (6 bases). Germline V lookup: CDR1 WNHNN, CDR2 SYGVQD (reference sequence). Trimming removed 1 base from V and 6 bases from J, with 10 bases in between. The CDR3 totals 13 residues. DNA of the CDR3: TGCGCCAGCAGTGAGTTTTTAGGGGGCGAGCAGTACTTC. Translated, it gives CASSEFLGGEQYF.

The gene calls are TRBV2 and TRBJ1-1; D not certain. CDR3 length equals 13 residues. Germline V lookup: CDR1 SNHLY, CDR2 FYNNEI. V was cut by 3 bases and J by 6 bases, with 11 bases left in between. CDR3 nucleotides: TGTGCCAGCAGTGAGTATCTTGCCGCTGAAGCTTTCTTT. Its protein product is CASSEYLAAEAFF.

The chain recombines TRBV5-8 with TRBJ1-5; no clear D. Trimming cost V 4 bases and J 0 bases, with 11 bases left between them. From germline, CDR1 is SGHTS and CDR2 YDEGEE. The CDR3 runs to 15 residues. CDR3 nucleotides: TGTGCCAGCAGCAAAGGACCTTATAGCAATCAGCCCCAGCATTTT. Translating gives CASSKGPYSNQPQHF. Full variable domain (rest looked up from reference TRBV5-8 and TRBJ1-5): EAGVTQSPTHLIKTRGQQATLRCSPISGHTSVYWYQQALGLGLQFLLWYDEGEERNRGNFPPRFSGRQFPNYSSELNVNALELEDSALYLCASSKGPYSNQPQHFGDGTRLSIL.

This sequence joins TRBV6-5 and TRBJ2-3, with D unclear. V lost 2 bases, J lost 5 bases, and 2 bases lay in between. Germline V lookup: CDR1 MNHEY, CDR2 SVGAGI. The CDR3 contains 11 residues. The CDR3 DNA reads as TGTGCCAGCAGTTACCAAGATACGCAGTATTTT. Its protein is CASSYQDTQYF.